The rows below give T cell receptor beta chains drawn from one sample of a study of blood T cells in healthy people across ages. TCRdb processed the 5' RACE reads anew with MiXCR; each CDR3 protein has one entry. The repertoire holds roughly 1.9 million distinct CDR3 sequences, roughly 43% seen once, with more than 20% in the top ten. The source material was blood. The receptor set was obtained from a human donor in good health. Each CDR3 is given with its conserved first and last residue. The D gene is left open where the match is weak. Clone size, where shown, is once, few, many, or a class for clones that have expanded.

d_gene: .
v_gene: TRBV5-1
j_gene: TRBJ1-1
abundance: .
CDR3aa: CASSPPRDAHTEAFF
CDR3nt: TGCGCCAGCAGCCCCCCCCGGGACGCTCACACTGAAGCTTTCTTT

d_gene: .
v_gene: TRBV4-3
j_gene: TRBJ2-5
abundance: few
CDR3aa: CASSQGLAGMETQYF
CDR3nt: TGCGCCAGCAGCCAAGGTCTGGCAGGTATGGAGACCCAGTACTTC

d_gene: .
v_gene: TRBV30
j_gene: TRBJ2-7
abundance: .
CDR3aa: CAYSSGRSSYEQYF
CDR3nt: TGTGCTTACAGTTCGGGCAGGTCGTCCTACGAGCAGTACTTC

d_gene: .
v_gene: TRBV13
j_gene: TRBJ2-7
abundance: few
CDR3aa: CTSSRKAVASYEQYF
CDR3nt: TGTACCAGCAGCCGAAAAGCTGTAGCCTCCTACGAGCAGTACTTC

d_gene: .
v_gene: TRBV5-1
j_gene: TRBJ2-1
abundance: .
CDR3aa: CASSFGLLSDEQFF
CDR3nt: TGCGCCAGCAGCTTCGGCCTCTTGTCAGATGAGCAGTTCTTC

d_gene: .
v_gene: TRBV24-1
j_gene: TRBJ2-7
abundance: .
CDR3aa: CATMSESYEQYF
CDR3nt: TGTGCCACCATGTCTGAATCCTACGAGCAGTACTTC

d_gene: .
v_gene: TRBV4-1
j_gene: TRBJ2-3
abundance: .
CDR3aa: CASNQVGSQGTDTQYF
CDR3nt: TGCGCCAGCAACCAAGTGGGGTCGCAGGGGACAGATACGCAGTATTTT

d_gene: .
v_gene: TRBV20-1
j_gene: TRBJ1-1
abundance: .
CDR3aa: CSAPSRNSLNTEAFF
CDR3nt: TGCAGTGCCCCCAGTCGTAACAGTTTGAACACTGAAGCTTTCTTT

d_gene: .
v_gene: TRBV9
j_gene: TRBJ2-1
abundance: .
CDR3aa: CASSTGLDNEQFF
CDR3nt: TGTGCCAGCAGTACAGGGCTGGACAATGAGCAGTTCTTC

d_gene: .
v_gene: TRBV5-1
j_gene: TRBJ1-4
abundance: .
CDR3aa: CASSLLTGSNEKLFF
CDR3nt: TGCGCCAGCAGCCTTTTGACCGGGAGTAATGAAAAACTGTTTTTT

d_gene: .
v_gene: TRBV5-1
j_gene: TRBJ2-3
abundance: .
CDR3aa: CASSSGLVSTGTQYF
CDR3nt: TGCGCCAGCAGCTCGGGACTCGTCAGCACAGGTACGCAGTATTTT

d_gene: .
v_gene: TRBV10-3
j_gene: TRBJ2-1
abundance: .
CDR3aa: CAISQTRVNEQFF
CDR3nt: TGTGCCATCAGCCAGACCAGGGTCAATGAGCAGTTCTTC

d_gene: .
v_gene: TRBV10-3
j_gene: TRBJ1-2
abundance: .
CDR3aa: CAISESKSGDPIGYTF
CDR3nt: TGTGCCATCAGTGAGTCGAAATCGGGGGATCCTATAGGCTACACCTTC

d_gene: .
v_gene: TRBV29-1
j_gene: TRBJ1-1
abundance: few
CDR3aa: CSAFPGTEAFF
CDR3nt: TGCAGCGCATTCCCGGGCACTGAAGCTTTCTTT

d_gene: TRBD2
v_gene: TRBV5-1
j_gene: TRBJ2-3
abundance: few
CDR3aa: CASSGGDYTDTQYF
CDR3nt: TGCGCCAGCAGTGGAGGGGACTACACAGATACGCAGTATTTT

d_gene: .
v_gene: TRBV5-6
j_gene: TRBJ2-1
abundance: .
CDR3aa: CASSRNKQDFNEQFF
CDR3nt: TGTGCCAGCAGCCGCAACAAACAGGATTTCAATGAGCAGTTCTTC

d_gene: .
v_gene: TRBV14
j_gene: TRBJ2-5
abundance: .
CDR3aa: CASSQPTTGILLVQETQYF
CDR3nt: TGTGCCAGCAGCCAACCAACCACCGGGATCCTCTTAGTCCAAGAGACCCAGTACTTC

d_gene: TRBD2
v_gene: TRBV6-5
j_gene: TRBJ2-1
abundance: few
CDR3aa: CASSYSGLAKQFF
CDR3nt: TGTGCCAGCAGTTACTCGGGACTAGCGAAGCAGTTCTTC

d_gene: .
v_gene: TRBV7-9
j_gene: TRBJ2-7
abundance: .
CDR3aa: CASSQDTTEQYF
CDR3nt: TGTGCCAGCAGTCAGGACACTACCGAGCAGTACTTC

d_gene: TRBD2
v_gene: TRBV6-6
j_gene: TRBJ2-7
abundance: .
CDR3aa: CASSGRAIGPYEQYF
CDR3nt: TGTGCCAGCAGCGGGAGGGCAATCGGGCCCTACGAGCAGTACTTC

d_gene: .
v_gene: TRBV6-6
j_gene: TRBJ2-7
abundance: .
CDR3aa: CASSYYKDEQYF
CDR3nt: TGTGCCAGCAGTTACTACAAGGACGAGCAGTACTTC

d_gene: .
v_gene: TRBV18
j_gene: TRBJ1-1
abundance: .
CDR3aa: CASSPLSPLSTEAFF
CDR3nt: TGTGCCAGCTCACCGCTCTCACCGCTAAGCACTGAAGCTTTCTTT

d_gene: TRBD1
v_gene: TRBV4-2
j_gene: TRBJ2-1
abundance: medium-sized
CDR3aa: CASSQTGTGGSDEQFF
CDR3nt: TGTGCCAGCAGCCAAACCGGGACAGGGGGCTCGGATGAGCAGTTCTTC

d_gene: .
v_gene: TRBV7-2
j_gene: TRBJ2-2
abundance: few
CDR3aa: CASSSQTGIIANTGERFF
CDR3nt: TGTGCCAGCAGCTCACAGACAGGCATTATCGCGAACACCGGGGAGCGGTTTTTT

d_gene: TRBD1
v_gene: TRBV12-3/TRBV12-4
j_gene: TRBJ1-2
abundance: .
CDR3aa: CASSSEGAQGYGYTF
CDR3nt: TGTGCCAGCAGTTCGGAGGGGGCGCAGGGCTATGGCTACACCTTC

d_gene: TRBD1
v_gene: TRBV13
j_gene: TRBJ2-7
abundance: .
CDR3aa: CASSLGQGPGEQYF
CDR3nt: TGTGCCAGCAGCTTGGGACAGGGGCCAGGGGAGCAGTACTTC

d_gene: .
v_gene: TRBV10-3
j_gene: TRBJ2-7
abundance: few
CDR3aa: CAISDPVHRLPYEQYF
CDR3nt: TGTGCCATCAGTGACCCCGTCCACCGCCTACCCTACGAGCAGTACTTC

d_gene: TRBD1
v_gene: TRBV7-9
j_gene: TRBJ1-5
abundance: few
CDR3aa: CASSLEGAINQPQHF
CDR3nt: TGTGCCAGCAGCTTAGAGGGGGCGATCAATCAGCCCCAGCATTTT